These 16 T cell receptor beta chains were all obtained from the same sample, sequenced in a study of patients and donors after allogeneic stem cell transplantation (dated by TCRdb to 2018 to 2021). The library was built by means of RT-PCR. Instrument on record: NextSeq 550. Using fastp trimming at Q25 and MiXCR clonotype assembly, TCRdb reanalyzed the public sequencing data and kept in-frame beta chains. Every entry covers one CDR3 protein and lists the most common genes and DNA from its rows. The sample has roughly 940,000 distinct CDR3 sequences on record, roughly 18% of them singletons. 5% to 7.5% of the sample lies in the top ten. The sequencing input was blood, either unsorted or a sorted T cell fraction (not recorded which). Receptor source: a human donor who was either an allogeneic HSCT recipient or a stem cell or donor lymphocyte infusion donor (not recorded which). It is not recorded whose cells these are; they may come from a transplant donor.

This chain connects TRBV13 to TRBJ2-2; maybe TRBD2 (6 bases). CDR3 length: 14 amino acids. Per the germline V gene, CDR1 is PRHDT and CDR2 is FYEKMQ (reference sequence). V lost 5 bases to trimming and J lost 7 bases, with 14 bases between them. CDR3 nucleotide sequence: TGTGCCAGCAGCCTCCGGGCGGGGAGCGGGGAGCTGTTTTTT. This codes for CASSLRAGSGELFF.

This clonotype showed up just a few times. As DNA, the CDR3 is TGTGCCAGCAGTTACCAGGGCCTGGAGCAGTACTTC. Amino acids: CASSYQGLEQYF. V gene TRBV6-2 or TRBV6-3 combines with J gene TRBJ2-7; D might be TRBD1 (5 bases). The CDR3 spans 12 residues. CDR1 MNHEY and CDR2 SVGEGT come from the germline V gene. Trimming removed 2 bases from V and 7 bases from J, with 9 bases in between.

In this sample, this clonotype turned up a few times. The rearrangement joins TRBV9 to TRBJ2-3; D may correspond to TRBD1 or TRBD2 (5 bases each). Germline CDR1 and CDR2: SGDLS and YYNGEE. Deletions cut 0 bases from V and 8 bases from J, with 10 bases between. The CDR3 is 13 amino acids. The CDR3 sequence is CASSVGSGGTQYF. The CDR3 DNA sequence: TGTGCCAGCAGCGTAGGATCTGGGGGTACGCAGTATTTT.

This clonotype occurred a few times. The chain couples TRBV18 to TRBJ2-5; 10 bases line up with TRBD1. V trimming: 0 bases; J trimming: 3 bases; junction bases outside the gene matches: 13. Germline CDR1 is KGHSH and CDR2 is LQKENI. The CDR3 consists of 19 residues. In DNA, the CDR3 is TGTGCCAGCTCACCACCCCGACAGGGGGCTGTAGGCGTAGAAGAGACCCAGTACTTC. Its protein is CASSPPRQGAVGVEETQYF.

J is TRBJ1-2 and V is TRBV20-1; TRBD1 agrees at 8 bases. Losses at the gene ends were 3 bases for V and 5 bases for J; bases not matched to a gene: 11. Looked up from germline, CDR1 is DFQATT and CDR2 is SNEGSKA (reference sequence). The CDR3 consists of 15 residues. CDR3 DNA: TGCAGTGCTAGGGGGGGGACAGGACTACTTTATGGCTACACCTTC. Its translation is CSARGGTGLLYGYTF.

The V and J genes are TRBV5-1 and TRBJ2-3; D is undetermined. The CDR3 has 16 amino acids. Germline V gene lookup returns CDR1 SGHRS and CDR2 YFSETQ. V lost 1 base and J lost 3, with 15 bases in between. DNA for the CDR3: TGCGCCAGCAGCTTGAGGCCAGGCCACAAGACAGATACGCAGTATTTT. It is translated as CASSLRPGHKTDTQYF.

V usage is TRBV4-3 and J usage is TRBJ1-3; 8 nucleotides agree with TRBD1. The J segment lost 3 bases and the V segment lost 2 bases, leaving 6 bases of the junction unmatched. In germline, CDR1 is LGHNA, CDR2 YSLEER. The CDR3 is 16 amino acids. The chain's CDR3 is CASSQTTGGGGNTIYF. CDR3 sequence (DNA): TGCGCCAGCAGCCAAACAACAGGGGGGGGTGGAAACACCATATATTTT.

This clonotype was seen only a few times. The CDR3 region has the DNA TGTGCCACCAGTGATGCAACAGGCTCCCCTAATCAGCCCCAGCATTTT. This gives the protein CATSDATGSPNQPQHF. This sequence joins TRBV24-1 and TRBJ1-5, with a possible D match to TRBD1 (5 bases). V shed 3 bases and J shed 4 bases, with 15 bases lying between them. The CDR3 contains 16 residues. CDR1 and CDR2 (germline): KGHDR, SFDVKD.

CDR3 region: CAISEIGAGGVPPGELFF. CDR3 nucleotide sequence: TGTGCCATCAGTGAGATCGGGGCAGGGGGCGTTCCCCCCGGGGAGCTGTTTTTT. This chain links TRBV10-3 with TRBJ2-2; 8 bases map to TRBD1. CDR3 length equals 18 residues. Germline V gives CDR1 ENHRY, CDR2 SYGVKD. The ends lost 2 bases at V and 6 bases at J; junction bases unmatched: 14.

The chain couples TRBV7-6 to TRBJ2-1, with D uncertain. The germline gives CDR1 SGHVS, CDR2 FNYEAQ. There are 12 residues in the CDR3. V was pared by 5 bases and J by 8 bases, with 10 bases between. CDR3 protein: CASSLLRHEQFF. In DNA, the CDR3 is TGTGCCAGCAGCCTCCTAAGACATGAGCAGTTCTTC.

The table lists this clonotype with a few counts. The chain employs TRBV5-1 and TRBJ2-5; D possibly corresponds to TRBD2 (7 bases). Trimming left V 6 bases short and J 1 base short, with 13 bases between. The CDR3 totals 14 residues. Looked up from germline, CDR1 is SGHRS and CDR2 is YFSETQ. The CDR3 coding sequence is TGCGCCAGCATGCGAGGGGGGGCCCAAGAGACCCAGTACTTC. Amino acids: CASMRGGAQETQYF.

The chain is built from TRBV5-1 and TRBJ2-7, with D possibly TRBD2 on 5 matching bases. Germline lookup yields CDR1 SGHRS and CDR2 YFSETQ. The germline V and J ends were trimmed by 0 bases and 6 bases, with 13 bases remaining between them. This CDR3 is built from 14 residues. CDR3 residues: CASSLDRGIVEQYF. In nucleotides, the CDR3 is TGCGCCAGCAGCTTGGATCGGGGAATTGTCGAGCAGTACTTC.

This clonotype was seen more than once but under ten times. The chain links TRBV7-6 to TRBJ1-3, with 7 bases identical to TRBD1. The CDR3 sequence is 15 residues long. Trimming took 1 base from V and 4 from J; bases not matched to a gene: 4. Germline values: CDR1 SGHVS, CDR2 FNYEAQ. DNA for the CDR3: TGTGCCAGCAGCTTAGTATCGACAGGGGGAAACACCATATATTTT. The encoded protein is CASSLVSTGGNTIYF.

The rearrangement uses TRBV11-3 and TRBJ2-2, with 10 bases fitting TRBD1. V dropped 3 bases and J dropped 7; count of bases not matched to a gene: 5. The CDR3 has 15 residues. The germline gives CDR1 SGHNT, CDR2 YENEEA. The CDR3 spells CASSFRTGGSGELFF. The CDR3 nucleotides are TGTGCCAGCAGCTTCCGGACAGGGGGTAGCGGGGAGCTGTTTTTT.

This rearrangement joins TRBV29-1 to TRBJ2-3; no firm D call. V gave up 3 bases and J gave up 2 bases, with 9 bases separating them. The germline gives CDR1 SQVTM, CDR2 ANQGSEA. This CDR3 region has 13 residues. CDR3 in amino acids: CSVDRTLTDTQYF. DNA of the CDR3: TGCAGCGTTGATCGAACGCTCACAGATACGCAGTATTTT.

The chain joins TRBV5-4 to TRBJ1-2, with D hard to call. Deletions cut 1 base from V and 4 bases from J, with 11 bases between. CDR1 and CDR2 (germline): SGHNT, YYREEE (reference sequence). This CDR3 is 14 amino acids long. The CDR3 sequence is CASSLLGDGYGYTF. DNA for the CDR3: TGTGCCAGCAGCTTGCTGGGCGACGGCTATGGCTACACCTTC.